This T cell receptor (beta chain) came from a study of cytomegalovirus exposure and HLA in healthy donors. The PCR was carried out with 60 Vbeta primers and 13 Jbeta primers. The method was immunoSEQ multiplex PCR; TCRdb's version includes in-frame clones alone and lacks a portion of them. Here the sample spans 200,000 or so clones, over 70% being singletons. V dropped 3 bases and J dropped 6; count of bases not matched to a gene: 9. Germline V gene sequence: CDR1 MGHRA, CDR2 YSYEKL. The CDR3 sequence is 15 residues long. The V and J genes are TRBV4-1 and TRBJ1-2; TRBD1 agrees at 8 bases. Sequencing used PBMCs. This TCR derives from a man aged 50 to 60 in good health and CMV-seronegative. The CDR3 sequence: CASSHQLDRANGYTF. CDR3 coding DNA: TGCGCCAGCAGCCACCAATTGGACAGGGCGAATGGCTACACCTTC.